The present entry profiles one T cell receptor beta chain with its context. The data belong to a study of cytotoxic CD8 clonotypes in ibrutinib-treated CLL. Background on the study: The patients, under 13 relapsed/refractory and roughly 15 treatment-naive, included around 17 who were IGHV unmutated.

Sequencing was performed with immunoSEQ multiplex PCR; in TCRdb, only in-frame clones are kept and a portion is missing. The sample lists 65,000 to 80,000 clones; around four fifths were seen once. This CDR3 is built from 14 residues. The germline gives CDR1 LGHNA, CDR2 YNFKEQ. V lost 1 base, J lost 9 bases, and 13 bases lay in between. With cryopreserved PBMCs as the source, approximately 2 micrograms of genomic DNA went to TCR beta libraries. The chain is built from TRBV4-2 and TRBJ2-1, with D hard to call. The receptor was derived from a human donor with chronic lymphocytic leukemia. The starting material was PBMCs, obtained after 24 months of ibrutinib treatment. Here the CDR3 DNA reads TGTGCCAGCAGCCAAGGGACCGAGGCAGGTGAGCAGTTCTTC. This codes for CASSQGTEAGEQFF.